Listed here are 12 T cell receptor beta chains from one sample, sequenced in a study of OX40 agonist ivuxolimab in advanced cancers. Sequencing was performed with immunoSEQ multiplex PCR; in TCRdb, only in-frame clones are kept and a portion is missing. The sample lists fewer than 14,000 clones, 65% to 75% occurring once. This specimen was CD4+ or CD8+ T cells sorted from blood, taken in a trial of the OX40 agonist ivuxolimab. These receptors all come from an adult with an advanced solid tumor such as melanoma, head and neck, liver or kidney cancer.

The V call is TRBV28, the J call TRBJ2-7, with 8 nucleotides matching TRBD1. The germline gives CDR1 MDHEN, CDR2 SYDVKM. The V and J ends lost 5 bases and 4 bases, in that order; junction bases with no gene match: 7. The CDR3 is made up of 14 amino acids. CDR3 nucleotides: TGTGCCAGCAGTCTCAGGACAGGGCAATACGAGCAGTACTTC. Its protein is CASSLRTGQYEQYF.

A few counts support this clone. The chain combines TRBV7-6 with TRBJ1-2; perhaps TRBD1 as D (6 bases). CDR1 and CDR2 (germline): SGHVS, FNYEAQ. Between the trimmed V and J ends, which lost 10 bases and 7 bases, there was a span of 16 bases. This CDR3 comprises 12 residues. Written as DNA, the CDR3 is TGTGCCACTCATTTTCCCAGGGGTGGCTACACCTTC. Translating it yields CATHFPRGGYTF. The full variable domain, in which reference TRBV7-6 and TRBJ1-2 provide the parts outside the CDR3, is GAGVSQSPRYKVTKRGQDVALRCDPISGHVSLYWYRQALGQGPEFLTYFNYEAQQDKSGLPNDRFSAERPEGSISTLTIQRTEQRDSAMYRCATHFPRGGYTFGSGTRLTVV.

The chain links TRBV5-8 to TRBJ2-3; D not certain. The V end was cut by 3 bases, the J end by 0 bases, with 11 bases between. The CDR3 length is 15 residues. Per germline, CDR1 SGHTS and CDR2 YDEGEE. The CDR3 nucleotides read TGTGCCAGCAGCTCTGACACCTCTAGCACAGATACGCAGTATTTT. This encodes CASSSDTSSTDTQYF.

By share of the sample, this clone is medium-sized. The chain carries TRBV25-1 and TRBJ1-3, with no clear D. Germline CDR1 is MGHDK and CDR2 is SYGVNS. The CDR3 runs to 15 residues. The V and J ends lost 1 base and 0 bases respectively, with 7 bases between them. In DNA, the CDR3 is TGTGCCAGCAGTGAATCAGCTGACTCTGGAAACACCATATATTTT. The encoded protein is CASSESADSGNTIYF.

The V call is TRBV4-2, the J call TRBJ1-2; tentative D call: TRBD1 (5 bases). This CDR3 has 12 residues. Trimming stripped 1 base from V and 10 bases from J, with 10 bases between. Germline lookup yields CDR1 LGHNA and CDR2 YNFKEQ. The CDR3 region is CASSQGTGDYTF. The CDR3 nucleotides are TGTGCCAGCAGCCAAGGCACGGGGGACTACACCTTC.

The rearrangement links TRBV27 to TRBJ2-1; 10 positions agree with TRBD2. Germline CDR1 reads MNHEY; CDR2 reads SMNVEV (reference sequence). The CDR3 length is 14 residues. J lost 10 bases, V lost 3 bases, and 6 bases had no gene match. CDR3 in DNA: TGTGCCAGCAGTTTGATTTGGACTAGCGGAGAGCAGTTCTTC. Translated: CASSLIWTSGEQFF.

This clone was seen a handful of times. V and J are TRBV27 and TRBJ2-1, with unresolved D. The CDR3 is 15 residues long. The germline gives CDR1 MNHEY, CDR2 SMNVEV (reference sequence). Trimming stripped 5 bases from V and 0 bases from J, with 11 bases between. The CDR3 sequence is CASSTDGSSYNEQFF. The CDR3 nucleotides are TGTGCCAGCAGTACCGATGGTAGCTCCTACAATGAGCAGTTCTTC.

The chain is built from TRBV7-3 and TRBJ2-2; no definite D call. V gave up 1 base and J gave up 7 bases, with 10 bases separating them. CDR3 length: 14 amino acids. Germline-derived CDR1 and CDR2 are SGHTA and FQGTGA. This CDR3 is CASSLIVSSGELFF. The CDR3 nucleotides read TGTGCCAGCAGCTTAATTGTCTCCAGCGGGGAGCTGTTTTTT.

DNA of the CDR3: TGCAGCGCAAGGGTTGGGGGAAACTACGAGCAGTACTTC. Translation: CSARVGGNYEQYF. The chain links TRBV29-1 to TRBJ2-7, with D perhaps matching TRBD1 or TRBD2 (5 bases each). V gave up 7 bases and J gave up 3 bases, with 16 bases separating them. Germline V lookup: CDR1 SQVTM, CDR2 ANQGSEA. The CDR3 consists of 13 residues.

The rearrangement links TRBV10-2 to TRBJ1-5; no firm D call. Germline V gene lookup returns CDR1 WSHSY and CDR2 SAAADI. The CDR3 totals 14 residues. V lost 6 bases, J lost 0 bases, and 9 bases lay in between. This CDR3 reads CASRDTFSNQPQHF. CDR3 bases: TGCGCCAGCAGAGACACCTTTAGCAATCAGCCCCAGCATTTT.

This clone showed up just a few times. The CDR3 DNA is TGTGCCACCAGCAGTCAGGGGGCGGAGAGCGGTTACGAGCAGTACTTC. Protein product: CATSSQGAESGYEQYF. This rearrangement joins TRBV15 to TRBJ2-7; TRBD1 matches 8 bases. J gave up 4 bases and V 3 bases, and 11 bases lay outside the gene matches. CDR1 and CDR2 (germline): LNHNV, YYDKDF (reference sequence). The CDR3 runs to 16 residues.

The chain recombines TRBV7-9 with TRBJ1-2; D ambiguous. CDR1 and CDR2 from the germline V gene are SEHNR and FQNEAQ (reference sequence). Trimming took 0 bases from V and 3 from J, leaving 17 bases between them. This CDR3 is built from 17 residues. This CDR3 reads CASSLAFNSEKDYGYTF. CDR3 coding DNA: TGTGCCAGCAGCTTAGCGTTTAACAGTGAAAAGGACTATGGCTACACCTTC.